The entry below gives a single T cell receptor (beta chain) sequence along with its context. Its antigen is undetermined. This record belongs to a study of cytomegalovirus exposure and HLA in healthy donors. Broader study findings: There were fewer than 200 TCR beta chains listed as cytomegalovirus-associated. A subsequent analysis found that TCR clusters from the first cohort also tended to co-occur in the roughly 120 validation repertoires, with 94% of cluster scores above 0.

This CDR3 has 13 amino acids. Germline CDR1 and CDR2: MGHRA and YSYEKL. Trimming left V 2 bases short and J 1 base short, with 6 bases between. Using immunoSEQ multiplex PCR, the repertoire was profiled, and TCRdb retains in-frame clones only, with some absent. The repertoire holds under 350,000 clones, with about 86% as singletons. The sequence derives from a woman under 30 in good health and CMV-seronegative. The chain is built from TRBV4-1 and TRBJ2-7, with D possibly being TRBD1 (5 bases). The sequenced material came from PBMCs. CDR3 region: CASSQQGSYEQYF. CDR3 DNA: TGCGCCAGCAGCCAACAGGGTTCCTACGAGCAGTACTTC.